These 23 T cell receptor beta chains were sequenced from one sample in a study of cytomegalovirus exposure and HLA in healthy donors. The PCR employed 60 Vbeta primers together with 13 Jbeta primers. Sequencing used immunoSEQ multiplex PCR; TCRdb keeps in-frame clones, though not all of them. The sample comprises approximately 150,000 clones, about three quarters of which are singletons, and about 2.6% rests with the top ten. Sequencing was done on a sample of PBMCs. The source of these receptors is a woman in her 40s in good health and CMV-seropositive.

The V and J genes are TRBV19 and TRBJ2-3, with D hard to call. Germline CDR1 reads LNHDA; CDR2 reads SQIVND (reference sequence). V lost 4 bases, J lost 2 bases, and 7 bases lay in between. CDR3 length: 13 residues. Here the CDR3 reads CASSTYNTDTQYF. The CDR3 DNA sequence: TGTGCCAGTAGTACGTATAACACAGATACGCAGTATTTT.

A note on this clone: The sample holds other DNA sequences that translate to the same CDR3. The rearrangement uses TRBV5-6 and TRBJ2-5; unclear D gene. This CDR3 has 11 amino acids. Trimming stripped 2 bases from V and 5 bases from J, with 4 bases between. CDR1 is SGHDT and CDR2 is YYEEEE in the germline V gene. As DNA, the CDR3 is TGTGCCAGCAGCTTCCGGGAGACCCAGTACTTC. This sequence encodes CASSFRETQYF.

The chain combines TRBV9 with TRBJ2-5; 7 bases fit TRBD2. Germline loops: CDR1 SGDLS, CDR2 YYNGEE. The V and J ends lost 3 bases and 4 bases, in that order; junction bases with no gene match: 12. The CDR3 sequence is 16 residues long. CDR3 DNA: TGTGCCAGCAGCGCCCGGGACTACCCTCAAGGAGAGACCCAGTACTTC. Amino acid sequence: CASSARDYPQGETQYF.

The J gene is TRBJ2-2, the V gene TRBV10-1; D perhaps matches TRBD1 (6 bases). Trimming took off 6 bases at V and 3 bases at J, with 11 bases between the two ends. The CDR3 sequence is 14 residues long. Per germline, CDR1 WNHNN and CDR2 SYGVQD (reference sequence). In nucleotides, the CDR3 is TGCGCCAGCAGCCCCAACAGGGACACCGGGGAGCTGTTTTTT. As protein: CASSPNRDTGELFF.

The gene calls are TRBV28 and TRBJ2-1; D unclear. Trimming took 2 bases from V and 6 from J, leaving 8 bases between them. The CDR3 covers 13 residues. Germline CDR1 is MDHEN and CDR2 is SYDVKM. CDR3 nucleotide sequence: TGTGCCAGCAGTTTACGCAGTGGCAATGAGCAGTTCTTC. Translating gives CASSLRSGNEQFF.

The J gene is TRBJ2-2, the V gene TRBV10-3, with D perhaps TRBD1 (5 bases). Germline V gene lookup returns CDR1 ENHRY and CDR2 SYGVKD. The CDR3 runs to 15 residues. Between the trimmed V and J ends, which lost 2 bases and 6 bases, there was a span of 13 bases. CDR3 nucleotide sequence: TGTGCCATCAGTGAGGTCAGGCAGGGCTCCGGGGAGCTGTTTTTT. Protein sequence: CAISEVRQGSGELFF.

The sample holds a few counts of this clone. The J gene is TRBJ2-1, the V gene TRBV2, with 11 bases identical to TRBD2. Germline lookup yields CDR1 SNHLY and CDR2 FYNNEI. CDR3 length: 15 residues. After removal of 4 bases from V and 7 bases from J, the junction contained 6 bases not matched to a gene. The CDR3 protein is CASSGSSGGLNEQFF. In DNA, the CDR3 is TGTGCCAGCAGTGGGTCTAGCGGGGGGTTGAATGAGCAGTTCTTC.

The chain carries TRBV2 and TRBJ1-5; 8 positions agree with TRBD1. CDR3 length: 14 amino acids. With 1 base clipped from V and 5 bases from J, the junction kept 1 base outside the gene matches. Germline values: CDR1 SNHLY, CDR2 FYNNEI. CDR3 sequence: CASSEDRGDQPQHF. The CDR3 bases are TGTGCCAGCAGTGAAGACAGGGGGGATCAGCCCCAGCATTTT. The complete variable domain, with remaining parts taken from reference TRBV2 and TRBJ1-5, reads EPEVTQTPSHQVTQMGQEVILRCVPISNHLYFYWYRQILGQKVEFLVSFYNNEISEKSEIFDDQFSVERPDGSNFTLKIRSTKLEDSAMYFCASSEDRGDQPQHFGDGTRLSIL.

The chain couples TRBV19 to TRBJ1-2, with 7 bases that match TRBD1. With 5 bases clipped from V and 2 bases from J, the junction kept 8 bases outside the gene matches. The length of the CDR3 is 15 residues. Germline V lookup: CDR1 LNHDA, CDR2 SQIVND (reference sequence). CDR3 DNA: TGTGCCAGTAGTTTACAGGGGAACGGGAACTATGGCTACACCTTC. Its protein product is CASSLQGNGNYGYTF. The full variable domain, rest sourced from reference TRBV19 and TRBJ1-2, is DGGITQSPKYLFRKEGQNVTLSCEQNLNHDAMYWYRQDPGQGLRLIYYSQIVNDFQKGDIAEGYSVSREKKESFPLTVTSAQKNPTAFYLCASSLQGNGNYGYTFGSGTRLTVV.

This chain uses TRBV6-6 with TRBJ1-2, with 7 nucleotides matching TRBD1. The J segment lost 3 bases and the V segment lost 4 bases, leaving 8 bases of the junction unmatched. This CDR3 spans 15 amino acids. Germline V gene data show CDR1 as MNHNY and CDR2 as SVGAGI (reference sequence). This chain's CDR3 is CASSLRRGHYYGYTF. The CDR3 DNA sequence: TGTGCCAGCAGTTTGCGAAGGGGGCACTACTATGGCTACACCTTC.

The chain links TRBV5-1 to TRBJ2-1; a weak D match, TRBD2 (7 bases). The CDR3 runs to 12 residues. V was shortened by 4 bases and J by 11 bases, with 13 bases between the two germline ends. Per germline, CDR1 SGHRS and CDR2 YFSETQ. The CDR3 DNA reads as TGCGCCAGCAGCGGGGGGGACACGCAGCAGTTCTTC. This encodes CASSGGDTQQFF.

V usage is TRBV11-2 and J usage is TRBJ2-3, with 13 bases matching TRBD2. CDR1 and CDR2 from the germline V gene are SGHAT and FQNNGV. J lost 5 bases, V lost 5 bases, and 4 bases had no gene match. There are 15 residues in the CDR3. This chain's CDR3 is CASSHGTSGEDTQYF. In DNA, the CDR3 is TGTGCCAGCAGCCATGGGACTAGCGGGGAAGATACGCAGTATTTT. The full variable domain, completed using reference TRBV11-2 and TRBJ2-3, is EAGVAQSPRYKIIEKRQSVAFWCNPISGHATLYWYQQILGQGPKLLIQFQNNGVVDDSQLPKDRFSAERLKGVDSTLKIQPAKLEDSAVYLCASSHGTSGEDTQYFGPGTRLTVL.

The rearrangement links TRBV19 to TRBJ1-1; possibly TRBD1 for D (5 bases). This CDR3 comprises 16 residues. The V gene's germline CDR1 is LNHDA and CDR2 SQIVND (reference sequence). V was shortened by 6 bases and J by 3 bases, with 20 bases between the two germline ends. CDR3 in amino acids: CASSPPGGVGYTEAFF. CDR3 bases: TGTGCCAGTAGCCCCCCGGGGGGAGTCGGTTACACTGAAGCTTTCTTT.

V and J are TRBV5-1 and TRBJ2-1; 7 nucleotides line up with TRBD2. This CDR3 comprises 16 residues. Looked up from germline, CDR1 is SGHRS and CDR2 is YFSETQ. Unmatched junction bases numbered 14, after V lost 5 bases and J lost 6 bases. This chain's CDR3 is CASRRIGLAEPNEQFF. Here the CDR3 DNA reads TGCGCCAGCAGACGGATAGGGCTAGCGGAACCCAATGAGCAGTTCTTC.

This chain joins TRBV2 and TRBJ2-5, with 9 bases aligning to TRBD2. The better agreement between TRBJ2-7 and the DNA end casts doubt on the J call. The CDR3 has 16 residues. Looked up from germline, CDR1 is SNHLY and CDR2 is FYNNEI. CDR3 residues: CASSPHLTSGSYEQYF. For the CDR3, the DNA is TGTGCCAGCAGTCCACACCTGACTAGCGGTTCCTACGAGCAGTACTTC.

This chain connects TRBV2 to TRBJ2-7, with D perhaps TRBD1 (5 bases). The CDR3 sequence is 16 residues long. The V end was cut by 7 bases, the J end by 3 bases, with 22 bases between. CDR1 and CDR2 (germline): SNHLY, FYNNEI. Here the CDR3 DNA reads TGTGCCAGCACCTCCAAAGCAGGGTCCCCCATCTACGAGCAGTACTTC. Translating gives CASTSKAGSPIYEQYF.

The rearrangement links TRBV7-9 to TRBJ2-1; 16 bases agree with TRBD2. The CDR3 length is 19 residues. The V and J ends lost 3 bases and 1 base, in that order; junction bases with no gene match: 6. Germline CDR1 is SEHNR and CDR2 is FQNEAQ (reference sequence). The CDR3 DNA sequence: TGTGCCAGCAGCTTTGGGACTAGCGGGAGGGCCGGGTCCTACAATGAGCAGTTCTTC. Its translation is CASSFGTSGRAGSYNEQFF.

This clone was recorded only once. The V call is TRBV5-6, the J call TRBJ1-2; D is possibly TRBD1 (5 bases). Trimming pared 0 bases from V and 6 bases from J, leaving 18 bases between. Germline CDR1 is SGHDT and CDR2 is YYEEEE. This CDR3 region has 16 residues. Written as DNA, the CDR3 is TGTGCCAGCAGCTTGGGCAGGTATTCAGGGATTAATGGCTACACCTTC. Its translation is CASSLGRYSGINGYTF.

Worth noting for this clone: At one of its ends the junction is not consistent with the germline gene, which may arise from a read error. V usage is TRBV5-6 and J usage is TRBJ1-2; 9 nucleotides align to TRBD1. Germline V gene sequence: CDR1 SGHDT, CDR2 YYEEEE. The CDR3 totals 14 residues. This CDR3 is CASRLDRGDYGYTF. CDR3 nucleotide sequence: TGTGCCAGCCGCTTGGACAGGGGAGACTATGGCTACACCTTC. The variable domain in full, completed from reference TRBV5-6 and TRBJ1-2, reads DAGVTQSPTHLIKTRGQQVTLRCSPKSGHDTVSWYQQALGQGPQFIFQYYEEEERQRGNFPDRFSGHQFPNYSSELNVNALLLGDSALYLCASRLDRGDYGYTFGSGTRLTVV.

Here the CDR3 reads CASSTGTQGPGEKLFF. DNA of the CDR3: TGCGCCAGCAGCACCGGAACACAGGGGCCAGGGGAAAAACTGTTTTTT. V usage is TRBV5-1 and J usage is TRBJ1-4; 7 positions match TRBD1. The V gene's germline CDR1 is SGHRS and CDR2 YFSETQ. Losses at the gene ends were 4 bases for V and 8 bases for J; bases not matched to a gene: 14. The CDR3 is 16 residues long.

This clone was found a few times. The chain has TRBV12-2 and TRBJ1-5. TRBV12-2 is labeled a pseudogene. The CDR3 has 18 residues. This chain's CDR3 is CASRLRGSAGFPDQPQHF. The CDR3 DNA sequence: TGTGCAAGTCGCTTAAGAGGCAGTGCGGGCTTTCCAGATCAGCCCCAGCATTTT.

The chain recombines TRBV7-9 with TRBJ1-2, with a possible D match to TRBD1 (5 bases). Trimming shortened V by 2 bases and J by 3 bases, and 13 bases separated the two germline ends. The CDR3 totals 15 residues. Germline CDR1 and CDR2: SEHNR and FQNEAQ (reference sequence). DNA of the CDR3: TGTGCCAGCAGCTTAAACTCAGGGACTCACTATGGCTACACCTTC. It is translated as CASSLNSGTHYGYTF.

The V call is TRBV5-4, the J call TRBJ1-2, with 9 bases that match TRBD1. V trimming: 2 bases; J trimming: 4 bases; junction bases outside the gene matches: 3. The CDR3 covers 14 residues. Looked up from germline, CDR1 is SGHNT and CDR2 is YYREEE (reference sequence). The CDR3 protein is CASSLQGARYGYTF. CDR3 bases: TGTGCCAGCAGCTTACAGGGGGCGCGCTATGGCTACACCTTC.